Here is one TCR beta chain with its context. What it recognizes is unknown. These data are taken from a study of PD-1 blockade in classical Hodgkin lymphoma. Findings and caveats of the study: Patients who responded completely had about the same baseline diversity as newly diagnosed patients. Relapsed/refractory patients reportedly had the lowest baseline TCR diversity, below newly diagnosed patients, who were below healthy donors. Possibly reflecting disease activity or prior therapy, repertoire differences have causes that remain undefined.

Relapse after autologous stem cell transplantation occurred in every patient, and brentuximab vedotin exposure varied. Some clones are missing from TCRdb's copy, which holds only in-frame ones; the method was immunoSEQ multiplex PCR. Altogether just over 14,000 clones are present, 65% to 85% being singletons, with the ten largest covering under 30%. Sequences were derived from peripheral blood mononuclear cells (PBMCs), sampled before the second cycle of nivolumab. This receptor was obtained from a human donor with classical Hodgkin lymphoma.

In DNA form, the CDR3 reads TGCGCCAGCAGGAAGTCCGGGACAGCAGACACCGGGGAGCTGTTTTTT. It codes for CASRKSGTADTGELFF. The V call is TRBV5-1, the J call TRBJ2-2; 7 nucleotides align to TRBD1. Germline-derived CDR1 and CDR2 are SGHRS and YFSETQ. Trimming removed 5 bases from V and 3 bases from J; junction bases left unmatched: 10. The CDR3 is made up of 16 amino acids.